This T cell receptor (beta chain) was recovered during a study of blood T cells in healthy people across ages. The V gene's germline CDR1 is SQVTM and CDR2 ANQGSEA. This CDR3 comprises 15 residues. Trimming cost V 0 bases and J 7 bases, with 16 bases left between them. This clonotype was counted a few times. Through a sample-barcoded 5' primer and a J-beta primer mix, a second PCR was run for roughly 6 to 12 cycles. MiXCR, run by TCRdb on the 5' RACE reads, gives a single entry per CDR3 protein. The table shows 1.2 million to 1.5 million distinct CDR3 sequences, with 55% to 75% occurring only once. The source material was blood. This chain connects TRBV29-1 to TRBJ2-1; unclear D gene. The receptor's source is a man younger than 35 in good health. Here the CDR3 DNA reads TGCAGCGTTGAAGATCGGAAGGGCGCCAAAAATGAGCAGTTCTTC. Protein: CSVEDRKGAKNEQFF.